This TCR beta chain originates from a study of blood T cell repertoires in COVID-19. About the research overall: Acute and convalescent COVID-19 samples came from the United States, Italy and Spain. T cells, B-cell-depleted T cells, or PBMCs supplied cDNA or gDNA.

Original processing notes: From reference gene primer amplification, estimates of nucleated cell counts were derived. The table came from immunoSEQ multiplex PCR; TCRdb's copy has only in-frame clones and leaves some out. That table is the source of V, J and clone size, and D and trimming were worked out from the DNA. Among hundreds of thousands of clones listed, roughly 87% were seen once. The CDR3 spans 18 residues. The chain employs TRBV21-1 and TRBJ1-5. TRBV21-1 is an annotated pseudogene. This clonotype was sampled from a man aged 55-75 years who had recovered from COVID-19. Material: peripheral blood. The CDR3 is CASSKGGSAQLRGGPQHF. The CDR3, as DNA: TGTGCCAGCAGCAAAGGAGGATCGGCACAGTTACGGGGGGGGCCCCAGCATTTT.